This T cell receptor (beta chain) originates from a study of blood T cell repertoires in COVID-19. About the study: PBMCs, B-cell-depleted T cells, or T cells provided the cDNA or gDNA that made up the material.

Germline loops: CDR1 SEHNR, CDR2 FQNEAQ (reference sequence). This CDR3 has 15 residues. V was shortened by 2 bases and J by 3 bases, with 13 bases between the two germline ends. As handled by the study authors: Amplified reference gene primers provided the basis for estimating nucleated cell counts. TCRdb's copy holds only in-frame clones and misses some; the assay was immunoSEQ multiplex PCR. The V and J calls and clone size are taken from that table; D and trimming were inferred from the DNA. The sample holds about 170,000 clones; approximately 92% are singletons and the top ten take 3.5% to 5%. The specimen was peripheral blood. The chain recombines TRBV7-9 with TRBJ1-1, with a tentative D call TRBD1 (5 bases). This receptor was obtained from a woman aged 50 to 65 with acute or convalescent COVID-19. CDR3 in amino acids: CASSLSYGGDTEAFF. DNA for the CDR3: TGTGCCAGCAGCTTATCTTATGGGGGGGACACTGAAGCTTTCTTT.